Listed below are T cell receptor beta chains from one sample, sequenced in a study of T cell responses to AZD1222 COVID-19 vaccine. Assay: immunoSEQ multiplex PCR; the TCRdb copy retains only in-frame clones and omits some. The sample data list some 150,000 clones. Input material: peripheral blood. The source is an adult in good health. Each CDR3 is given with its conserved first and last residue. The D gene is left open where the match is weak.

D gene: NA
J gene: TRBJ2-2
V gene: TRBV28
CDR3 protein: CASSLLDGELFF
CDR3 DNA: TGTGCCAGCAGTTTATTGGACGGGGAGCTGTTTTTT

D gene: NA
J gene: TRBJ1-5
V gene: TRBV28
CDR3 protein: CASSLRSLGGQPQHF
CDR3 DNA: TGTGCCAGCAGTTTACGGTCCTTGGGGGGACAGCCCCAGCATTTT

D gene: NA
J gene: TRBJ2-1
V gene: TRBV6-5
CDR3 protein: CASRRDGSSYNEQFF
CDR3 DNA: TGTGCCAGCAGGCGGGACGGTAGCTCCTACAATGAGCAGTTCTTC

D gene: TRBD1
J gene: TRBJ1-2
V gene: TRBV6-5
CDR3 protein: CASARDRPENGYTF
CDR3 DNA: TGTGCCAGCGCACGGGACAGACCTGAGAATGGCTACACCTTC

D gene: TRBD2
J gene: TRBJ2-3
V gene: TRBV4-1
CDR3 protein: CASRTNPGLAGAPGTDTQYF
CDR3 DNA: TGCGCCAGCAGAACGAACCCGGGACTAGCGGGGGCACCTGGCACAGATACGCAGTATTTT

D gene: NA
J gene: TRBJ1-2
V gene: TRBV3-1/TRBV3-2
CDR3 protein: CASSPREGSYGYTF
CDR3 DNA: TGTGCCAGCAGCCCACGTGAGGGCAGCTATGGCTACACCTTC

D gene: TRBD2
J gene: TRBJ2-2
V gene: TRBV11-2
CDR3 protein: CASSLDRGGATGELFF
CDR3 DNA: TGTGCCAGCAGCTTAGACCGCGGGGGGGCTACCGGGGAGCTGTTTTTT

D gene: TRBD1
J gene: TRBJ1-2
V gene: TRBV6-2/TRBV6-3
CDR3 protein: CASSTGTGSWGDYGYTF
CDR3 DNA: TGTGCCAGCAGTACTGGGACAGGCTCCTGGGGGGACTATGGCTACACCTTC

D gene: NA
J gene: TRBJ2-7
V gene: TRBV15
CDR3 protein: CATSRDLGYEQYF
CDR3 DNA: TGTGCCACCAGCAGAGATCTCGGTTACGAGCAGTACTTC

D gene: TRBD1
J gene: TRBJ2-7
V gene: TRBV7-8
CDR3 protein: CASSLGGQGAYEQYF
CDR3 DNA: TGTGCCAGCAGCTTAGGGGGACAGGGGGCGTACGAGCAGTACTTC

D gene: TRBD2
J gene: TRBJ2-5
V gene: TRBV7-7
CDR3 protein: CASSLGASGGAETQYF
CDR3 DNA: TGTGCCAGCAGCTTAGGGGCTAGCGGGGGCGCGGAGACCCAGTACTTC

D gene: NA
J gene: TRBJ1-2
V gene: TRBV19
CDR3 protein: CASSTTGAGYGYTF
CDR3 DNA: TGTGCCAGTAGTACTACGGGGGCGGGATATGGCTACACCTTC

D gene: NA
J gene: TRBJ2-6
V gene: TRBV19
CDR3 protein: CASTPSGSGANVLTF
CDR3 DNA: TGTGCCAGTACCCCGTCGGGTTCTGGGGCCAACGTCCTGACTTTC

D gene: TRBD1
J gene: TRBJ1-2
V gene: TRBV30
CDR3 protein: CAWRDRGRGGYTF
CDR3 DNA: TGTGCCTGGAGAGACAGGGGCAGAGGGGGCTACACCTTC

D gene: TRBD1
J gene: TRBJ2-6
V gene: TRBV4-1
CDR3 protein: CASSQDRDRAPSGANVLTF
CDR3 DNA: TGCGCCAGCAGCCAAGATAGGGACAGGGCACCCTCTGGGGCCAACGTCCTGACTTTC

D gene: NA
J gene: TRBJ2-6
V gene: TRBV6-5
CDR3 protein: CASSYSFVRPNVLTF
CDR3 DNA: TGTGCCAGCAGTTACAGCTTTGTGAGGCCCAACGTCCTGACTTTC

D gene: TRBD1
J gene: TRBJ1-2
V gene: TRBV7-9
CDR3 protein: CASSLTGGGYTF
CDR3 DNA: TGTGCCAGCAGCTTGACAGGGGGCGGCTACACCTTC

D gene: NA
J gene: TRBJ1-5
V gene: TRBV6-6
CDR3 protein: CASSYTGTSFNQPQHF
CDR3 DNA: TGTGCCAGCAGTTATACCGGGACATCCTTCAATCAGCCCCAGCATTTT

D gene: TRBD1
J gene: TRBJ2-5
V gene: TRBV6-1
CDR3 protein: CASSVPPGQGLGEIQYF
CDR3 DNA: TGTGCCAGCAGTGTCCCACCGGGACAGGGGTTAGGAGAGATCCAGTACTTC

D gene: TRBD1
J gene: TRBJ1-6
V gene: TRBV6-1
CDR3 protein: CASSEAGQANSPLHF
CDR3 DNA: TGTGCCAGCAGTGAAGCGGGACAGGCGAATTCACCCCTCCACTTT

D gene: TRBD1
J gene: TRBJ1-5
V gene: TRBV6-2/TRBV6-3
CDR3 protein: CASSCFDRGFPSNQPQHF
CDR3 DNA: TGTGCCAGCAGTTGCTTTGACAGGGGGTTCCCTAGCAATCAGCCCCAGCATTTT

D gene: NA
J gene: TRBJ1-2
V gene: TRBV6-1
CDR3 protein: CASSEQGRRLYGYTF
CDR3 DNA: TGTGCCAGCAGTGAACAGGGAAGGCGCTTATATGGCTACACCTTC

D gene: TRBD2
J gene: TRBJ2-7
V gene: TRBV6-2/TRBV6-3
CDR3 protein: CASSYSLGKAGVHEQYF
CDR3 DNA: TGTGCCAGCAGTTACTCGCTAGGTAAAGCGGGGGTTCACGAGCAGTACTTC

D gene: NA
J gene: TRBJ1-6
V gene: TRBV5-4
CDR3 protein: CASSLMATESPLHF
CDR3 DNA: TGTGCCAGCAGCTTAATGGCCACTGAGTCACCCCTCCACTTT

D gene: TRBD1
J gene: TRBJ1-2
V gene: TRBV15
CDR3 protein: CATSRVNQDRAVGYTF
CDR3 DNA: TGTGCCACCAGCAGAGTCAATCAAGACAGGGCGGTTGGCTACACCTTC

D gene: TRBD2
J gene: TRBJ2-3
V gene: TRBV3-1/TRBV3-2
CDR3 protein: CASSQDRGERGGSNTQYF
CDR3 DNA: TGTGCCAGCAGCCAAGATCGGGGAGAGCGGGGGGGATCTAATACGCAGTATTTT

D gene: NA
J gene: TRBJ1-1
V gene: TRBV11-3
CDR3 protein: CASSENAAYTEAFF
CDR3 DNA: TGTGCCAGCAGCGAAAACGCAGCGTACACTGAAGCTTTCTTT

D gene: TRBD2
J gene: TRBJ2-1
V gene: TRBV7-2
CDR3 protein: CASSLGRRGVRNEQFF
CDR3 DNA: TGTGCCAGCAGCTTAGGGAGGCGGGGGGTCAGAAATGAGCAGTTCTTC

D gene: TRBD2
J gene: TRBJ2-1
V gene: TRBV14
CDR3 protein: CASSGLEVSYNEQFF
CDR3 DNA: TGTGCCAGCAGCGGACTAGAGGTGTCCTACAATGAGCAGTTCTTC

D gene: NA
J gene: TRBJ1-3
V gene: TRBV30
CDR3 protein: CAWSKGLSGGSGNTIYF
CDR3 DNA: TGTGCCTGGAGTAAAGGGTTGTCGGGAGGGTCTGGAAACACCATATATTTT

D gene: NA
J gene: TRBJ1-3
V gene: TRBV5-5
CDR3 protein: CASTHKGASSGNTIYF
CDR3 DNA: TGTGCCAGCACCCATAAAGGGGCGTCCTCTGGAAACACCATATATTTT

D gene: NA
J gene: TRBJ2-1
V gene: TRBV18
CDR3 protein: CASSPPSSGDGEQFF
CDR3 DNA: TGTGCCAGCTCACCACCTTCGTCCGGAGATGGTGAGCAGTTCTTC

D gene: NA
J gene: TRBJ2-7
V gene: TRBV3-1/TRBV3-2
CDR3 protein: CASSQARGPQYF
CDR3 DNA: TGTGCCAGCAGCCAAGCTCGGGGCCCCCAGTACTTC

D gene: TRBD1
J gene: TRBJ1-2
V gene: TRBV2
CDR3 protein: CASSNRGTRDGYTF
CDR3 DNA: TGTGCCAGCAGCAACAGGGGAACTAGGGACGGCTACACCTTC

D gene: TRBD1
J gene: TRBJ1-3
V gene: TRBV5-1
CDR3 protein: CASRNTGGSGNTIYF
CDR3 DNA: TGCGCCAGCAGGAATACAGGGGGCTCTGGAAACACCATATATTTT

D gene: NA
J gene: TRBJ1-1
V gene: TRBV19
CDR3 protein: CASSAGTTTEAFF
CDR3 DNA: TGTGCCAGTAGTGCTGGGACAACGACTGAAGCTTTCTTT

D gene: NA
J gene: TRBJ2-3
V gene: TRBV29-1
CDR3 protein: CSGRDTDTQYF
CDR3 DNA: TGCAGCGGGCGGGACACAGATACGCAGTATTTT

D gene: NA
J gene: TRBJ2-1
V gene: TRBV9
CDR3 protein: CASSVGWGPSYNEQFF
CDR3 DNA: TGTGCCAGCAGCGTAGGGTGGGGCCCTTCCTACAATGAGCAGTTCTTC

D gene: TRBD1
J gene: TRBJ1-5
V gene: TRBV7-2
CDR3 protein: CASSLRGQGWDQPQHF
CDR3 DNA: TGTGCCAGCAGCTTAAGGGGGCAAGGGTGGGATCAGCCCCAGCATTTT

D gene: NA
J gene: TRBJ1-2
V gene: TRBV28
CDR3 protein: CASSLRWGHYGYTF
CDR3 DNA: TGTGCCAGCAGTTTAAGGTGGGGCCACTATGGCTACACCTTC

D gene: NA
J gene: TRBJ2-1
V gene: TRBV19
CDR3 protein: CASSISDQANEQFF
CDR3 DNA: TGTGCCAGTAGTATCTCTGATCAGGCTAATGAGCAGTTCTTC

D gene: NA
J gene: TRBJ1-2
V gene: TRBV30
CDR3 protein: CAWSGGGPTNYGYTF
CDR3 DNA: TGTGCCTGGAGCGGTGGAGGGCCTACTAACTATGGCTACACCTTC

D gene: TRBD1
J gene: TRBJ1-2
V gene: TRBV7-9
CDR3 protein: CASSLGGQGEYYGYTF
CDR3 DNA: TGTGCCAGCAGCTTAGGGGGACAGGGGGAGTACTATGGCTACACCTTC

D gene: TRBD1
J gene: TRBJ1-2
V gene: TRBV5-1
CDR3 protein: CASSLDRGPNYGYTF
CDR3 DNA: TGCGCCAGCAGCTTGGACAGGGGCCCCAACTATGGCTACACCTTC

D gene: TRBD1
J gene: TRBJ2-3
V gene: TRBV6-1
CDR3 protein: CASSEQRTGSRTSTDTQYF
CDR3 DNA: TGTGCCAGCAGTGAGCAGAGGACAGGCTCGAGGACTAGCACAGATACGCAGTATTTT

D gene: NA
J gene: TRBJ2-6
V gene: TRBV15
CDR3 protein: CATSARGILSSGANVLTF
CDR3 DNA: TGTGCCACCAGCGCACGGGGGATCCTTAGCTCTGGGGCCAACGTCCTGACTTTC

D gene: NA
J gene: TRBJ2-7
V gene: TRBV6-2/TRBV6-3
CDR3 protein: CASSYDRGPYEQYF
CDR3 DNA: TGTGCCAGCAGTTACGATCGGGGCCCCTACGAGCAGTACTTC

D gene: TRBD1
J gene: TRBJ1-2
V gene: TRBV7-8
CDR3 protein: CASSLEQGNYGYTF
CDR3 DNA: TGTGCCAGCAGCTTAGAACAGGGGAACTATGGCTACACCTTC

D gene: TRBD1
J gene: TRBJ1-4
V gene: TRBV30
CDR3 protein: CAWSRGRGEKLFF
CDR3 DNA: TGTGCCTGGAGCAGGGGGCGAGGAGAAAAACTGTTTTTT

D gene: NA
J gene: TRBJ1-2
V gene: TRBV30
CDR3 protein: CAWSVLQFYGYTF
CDR3 DNA: TGTGCCTGGAGTGTACTACAGTTTTATGGCTACACCTTC

D gene: TRBD2
J gene: TRBJ2-5
V gene: TRBV5-4
CDR3 protein: CASSLGSSGGQETQYF
CDR3 DNA: TGTGCCAGCAGCTTGGGGTCTAGCGGGGGACAAGAGACCCAGTACTTC

D gene: NA
J gene: TRBJ1-2
V gene: TRBV9
CDR3 protein: CASSLDSRTLGYTF
CDR3 DNA: TGTGCCAGCAGCCTAGACAGTCGGACCCTGGGCTACACCTTC

D gene: NA
J gene: TRBJ2-3
V gene: TRBV19
CDR3 protein: CASSATDTQYF
CDR3 DNA: TGTGCCAGTAGTGCCACAGATACGCAGTATTTT

D gene: TRBD2
J gene: TRBJ2-3
V gene: TRBV11-3
CDR3 protein: CASSGRGGRWDTQYF
CDR3 DNA: TGTGCCAGCAGCGGCCGGGGGGGGCGCTGGGATACGCAGTATTTT

D gene: TRBD1
J gene: TRBJ1-2
V gene: TRBV28
CDR3 protein: CASNTGEANYGYTF
CDR3 DNA: TGTGCCAGCAATACAGGGGAAGCTAACTATGGCTACACCTTC

D gene: NA
J gene: TRBJ2-1
V gene: TRBV14
CDR3 protein: CASHSGSYNEQFF
CDR3 DNA: TGTGCCAGCCATAGCGGCTCCTACAATGAGCAGTTCTTC

D gene: TRBD1
J gene: TRBJ2-1
V gene: TRBV9
CDR3 protein: CASSARGDSTYNEQFF
CDR3 DNA: TGTGCCAGCAGCGCCCGAGGGGACAGCACCTACAATGAGCAGTTCTTC

D gene: NA
J gene: TRBJ2-7
V gene: TRBV2
CDR3 protein: CASSHPLRSYEQYF
CDR3 DNA: TGTGCCAGCAGTCACCCACTTCGCTCCTACGAGCAGTACTTC

D gene: NA
J gene: TRBJ1-1
V gene: TRBV6-5
CDR3 protein: CATRSLAGNTEAFF
CDR3 DNA: TGTGCCACCCGTTCCCTGGCAGGGAACACTGAAGCTTTCTTT

D gene: TRBD2
J gene: TRBJ2-3
V gene: TRBV19
CDR3 protein: CASSKRGVAGASSTDTQYF
CDR3 DNA: TGTGCCAGTAGTAAAAGGGGGGTAGCGGGGGCATCTAGCACAGATACGCAGTATTTT